A single sample is the source of the 21 T cell receptor beta chains below, sequenced in a study of Tregs in tolerant kidney transplant recipients (dated by TCRdb to 2018 to 2020). Libraries were prepared through the immunoSEQ multiplex PCR assay. Drawn from immuneACCESS, this table holds only the in-frame rearrangements with V and J called that TCRdb kept. Clones are partly lost; checked studies trace under half to an unresolved V gene and leave the rest unexplained. This sample lists about 83,000 clones; less than 98% were detected once. The ten most abundant clones make up 0.56% of the sample. The label giving this sample's time point can be read as: blood sample drawn before combined kidney and bone marrow transplant. Sequencing used CD4+ T cells from blood, obtained before the transplant. The receptors originated from a human donor who received a combined kidney and bone marrow transplant.

This chain joins TRBV7-6 and TRBJ2-1; 9 bases are shared with TRBD2. This CDR3 contains 15 residues. With V trimmed by 5 bases and J by 4 bases, 6 bases remained unmatched. The germline CDR1 and CDR2 sequences are SGHVS and FNYEAQ. CDR3 DNA: TGTGCCAGCAGCACAGCGGGGGGCGGATACAATGAGCAGTTCTTC. Translated: CASSTAGGGYNEQFF.

The chain employs TRBV9 and TRBJ2-5; D possibly corresponds to TRBD1 (5 bases). Germline values: CDR1 SGDLS, CDR2 YYNGEE. The germline V and J ends were trimmed by 0 bases and 4 bases, with 13 bases remaining between them. This CDR3 region has 15 residues. The DNA for the CDR3 is TGTGCCAGCAGCGTAGGCACAGGAGTCGTAGAGACCCAGTACTTC. Protein product: CASSVGTGVVETQYF.

For the CDR3, the DNA is TGTGCCAGCAGCTCCCGGGACAGTAACACCGGGGAGCTGTTTTTT. Its translation is CASSSRDSNTGELFF. The chain couples TRBV11-2 to TRBJ2-2; 7 bases match TRBD1. Germline V gives CDR1 SGHAT, CDR2 FQNNGV. This CDR3 comprises 15 residues. V shed 4 bases, J shed 2 bases, and the junction held 4 bases outside the gene matches.

The chain employs TRBV2 and TRBJ1-1, with 7 bases lining up with TRBD1. This CDR3 is 13 amino acids long. Germline V gives CDR1 SNHLY, CDR2 FYNNEI. With 4 bases clipped from V and 4 bases from J, the junction kept 3 bases outside the gene matches. CDR3 sequence: CASSAGQLTEAFF. CDR3 in DNA: TGTGCCAGCAGTGCGGGACAGCTCACTGAAGCTTTCTTT.

This clone appeared a few times. The rearrangement joins TRBV19 to TRBJ1-1; maybe TRBD1 (5 bases). Trimming removed 3 bases from V and 11 bases from J, with 16 bases in between. This CDR3 has 13 residues. Germline V CDR1 and CDR2: LNHDA, SQIVND (reference sequence). Here the CDR3 DNA reads TGTGCCAGTAGTATCGACAGACGGTCGTCGGCTTTCTTT. It codes for CASSIDRRSSAFF.

The genes are TRBV6-6 and TRBJ1-1; TRBD1 agrees at 7 bases. Trimming at V came to 2 bases and at J to 4 bases, leaving 7 bases not matched to a gene. The CDR3 length is 15 residues. Germline values: CDR1 MNHNY, CDR2 SVGAGI (reference sequence). This CDR3 is CASSYRGRQGTEAFF. The CDR3 region has the DNA TGTGCCAGCAGTTACCGCGGCCGACAGGGCACTGAAGCTTTCTTT.

The gene calls are TRBV4-1 and TRBJ2-4; 7 bases fit TRBD1. Germline lookup yields CDR1 MGHRA and CDR2 YSYEKL. CDR3 length equals 22 residues. V shed 1 base and J 0 bases; nucleotides not matched to a gene: 21. The CDR3 is CASSQAKVLGRDSSLAKNIQYF. The DNA of the CDR3 is TGCGCCAGCAGCCAAGCTAAGGTTCTGGGTCGGGACAGCTCATTAGCCAAAAACATTCAGTACTTC.

This rearrangement joins TRBV5-5 to TRBJ2-1; 9 bases are a match to TRBD1. CDR1 is SGHKS and CDR2 is YYEKEE in the germline V gene (reference sequence). V gave up 4 bases and J gave up 6 bases; unmatched junction bases: 20. The CDR3 loop spans 19 amino acids. The CDR3 here is CASSGGQGGPSAYPNEQFF. The CDR3 DNA follows: TGTGCCAGCAGCGGGGGACAGGGAGGCCCTAGCGCATACCCCAATGAGCAGTTCTTC.

As to this clone: This sample includes further DNA sequences coding for the same CDR3. This chain connects TRBV9 to TRBJ2-1; 7 bases are a match to TRBD2. The CDR3 is made up of 16 amino acids. Germline V CDR1 and CDR2: SGDLS, YYNGEE. The ends lost 0 bases at V and 4 bases at J; junction bases unmatched: 7. This CDR3 reads CASSVGASGYYNEQFF. The DNA for the CDR3 is TGTGCCAGCAGCGTAGGGGCTAGCGGCTATTACAATGAGCAGTTCTTC. The entire variable domain, with the rest obtained from reference TRBV9 and TRBJ2-1, is as follows: DSGVTQTPKHLITATGQRVTLRCSPRSGDLSVYWYQQSLDQGLQFLIQYYNGEERAKGNILERFSAQQFPDLHSELNLSSLELGDSALYFCASSVGASGYYNEQFFGPGTRLTVL.

The chain is built from TRBV7-9 and TRBJ2-5; 10 bases line up with TRBD1. CDR1 and CDR2 (germline): SEHNR, FQNEAQ (reference sequence). J was trimmed by 7 bases and V by 6 bases; bases with no gene match: 8. The CDR3 is made up of 14 amino acids. This CDR3 reads CASRLTGGEGTQYF. The DNA of the CDR3 is TGTGCCAGCAGACTGACAGGGGGCGAGGGGACCCAGTACTTC.

V gene TRBV4-2 combines with J gene TRBJ1-5; 7 bases are shared with TRBD1. Trimming took 1 base from V and 2 from J; bases not matched to a gene: 8. Germline V gives CDR1 LGHNA, CDR2 YNFKEQ. The CDR3 is made up of 17 amino acids. CDR3 coding DNA: TGTGCCAGCAGCCAAGCCCAGGGGGACCGCGGCAATCAGCCCCAGCATTTT. This sequence encodes CASSQAQGDRGNQPQHF.

The chain uses TRBV25-1 and TRBJ2-6, with 9 positions matching TRBD1. Germline V lookup: CDR1 MGHDK, CDR2 SYGVNS. V lost 1 base and J lost 4; bases outside the gene matches: 8. The CDR3 sequence is 18 residues long. The CDR3: CASSESTGGELGANVLTF. The CDR3 coding sequence is TGTGCCAGCAGTGAATCAACAGGGGGCGAACTCGGGGCCAACGTCCTGACTTTC.

CDR3 nucleotides: TGTGCCAGCAGCTCCGGGGGTGTGGGCTACACCTTC. Translating it yields CASSSGGVGYTF. The chain couples TRBV7-8 to TRBJ1-2; D is perhaps TRBD1 (5 bases). The germline V gene has CDR1 SGHVS and CDR2 FQNEAQ. This CDR3 comprises 12 residues. Trimming removed 4 bases from V and 8 bases from J, with 11 bases in between. Filled out from reference TRBV7-8 and TRBJ1-2, the complete variable domain reads GAGVSQSPRYKVAKRGQDVALRCDPISGHVSLFWYQQALGQGPEFLTYFQNEAQLDKSGLPSDRFFAERPEGSVSTLKIQRTQQEDSAVYLCASSSGGVGYTFGSGTRLTVV.

J is TRBJ1-1 and V is TRBV5-1; 9 bases agree with TRBD1. Unmatched junction bases numbered 5, after V lost 1 base and J lost 4 bases. Germline-derived CDR1 and CDR2 are SGHRS and YFSETQ. The CDR3 loop spans 15 amino acids. CDR3 sequence: CASSLWTGVSTEAFF. The CDR3 DNA is TGCGCCAGCAGCTTGTGGACAGGGGTAAGCACTGAAGCTTTCTTT.

This chain joins TRBV7-2 and TRBJ2-3; 8 bases map to TRBD1. There are 13 residues in the CDR3. The ends lost 5 bases at V and 7 bases at J; junction bases unmatched: 5. The V gene's germline CDR1 is SGHTA and CDR2 FQGNSA. The DNA of the CDR3 is TGTGCCAGCAGCGCCCACAGGGGGAATACGCAGTATTTT. Its protein is CASSAHRGNTQYF. Full variable domain (remainder filled in from reference TRBV7-2 and TRBJ2-3): GAGVSQSPSNKVTEKGKDVELRCDPISGHTALYWYRQSLGQGLEFLIYFQGNSAPDKSGLPSDRFSAERTGGSVSTLTIQRTQQEDSAVYLCASSAHRGNTQYFGPGTRLTVL.

The chain recombines TRBV9 with TRBJ1-3; possible D gene TRBD1, 5 bases. Germline V lookup: CDR1 SGDLS, CDR2 YYNGEE. The CDR3 contains 16 residues. V shed 4 bases and J shed 1 base, with 15 bases lying between them. The CDR3 DNA follows: TGTGCCAGCAGCCTATGGGACTTAAGATCTGGAAACACCATATATTTT. This encodes CASSLWDLRSGNTIYF.

This chain connects TRBV2 to TRBJ1-2; 8 bases are shared with TRBD1. V gave up 0 bases and J gave up 4 bases; unmatched junction bases: 10. This CDR3 contains 17 residues. Germline values: CDR1 SNHLY, CDR2 FYNNEI. CDR3 bases: TGTGCCAGCAGTGAAGCGCTTCAGGGGGCGCTCGGCTATGGCTACACCTTC. It encodes CASSEALQGALGYGYTF. Full variable domain (missing parts from reference TRBV2 and TRBJ1-2): EPEVTQTPSHQVTQMGQEVILRCVPISNHLYFYWYRQILGQKVEFLVSFYNNEISEKSEIFDDQFSVERPDGSNFTLKIRSTKLEDSAMYFCASSEALQGALGYGYTFGSGTRLTVV.

J is TRBJ2-5 and V is TRBV7-2; 8 nucleotides align to TRBD2. Germline CDR1 reads SGHTA; CDR2 reads FQGNSA. With V trimmed by 8 bases and J by 7 bases, 6 bases remained unmatched. The CDR3 is 12 amino acids. The CDR3 region is CASGGRSGTQYF. CDR3 in DNA: TGTGCCAGCGGCGGGAGGTCCGGGACCCAGTACTTC.

The chain combines TRBV5-1 with TRBJ1-1, with D possibly matching TRBD1 (6 bases). This CDR3 is 17 amino acids long. Germline values: CDR1 SGHRS, CDR2 YFSETQ. V was cut by 1 base and J by 2 bases, with 18 bases left in between. CDR3 DNA sequence: TGCGCCAGCAGCTTGTTCCTAGGACAGCTTCCAAACACTGAAGCTTTCTTT. This gives the protein CASSLFLGQLPNTEAFF.

In this sample, this clone turned up once. The chain has TRBV7-9 and TRBJ1-1, with D unresolved. Per germline, CDR1 SEHNR and CDR2 FQNEAQ (reference sequence). The CDR3 loop spans 14 amino acids. The V end was cut by 0 bases, the J end by 8 bases, with 13 bases between. The CDR3 sequence is CASSLALRSLEAFF. The CDR3 DNA sequence: TGTGCCAGCAGCTTAGCGTTGAGGTCCCTAGAAGCTTTCTTT.

The chain couples TRBV6-1 to TRBJ2-3, with TRBD2 identical over 11 bases. Per the germline V gene, CDR1 is MNHNS and CDR2 is SASEGT. V lost 1 base, J lost 3 bases, and 3 bases stayed unmatched. This CDR3 is built from 16 residues. In DNA form, the CDR3 reads TGTGCCAGCAGTGAAGGAGTAGCGGGAGGGACAGATACGCAGTATTTT. Translated, it gives CASSEGVAGGTDTQYF.